The 11 T cell receptor beta chains below come from one sample, sequenced in a study of T-cell reconstitution after alpha-beta-depleted transplantation in children. TCRbeta library preparation incorporated unique molecular identifiers. One entry per CDR3 protein, called by TCRdb with MiXCR from the PCR reads. The data show some 520,000 distinct CDR3 sequences, about 33% seen once. The sequencing used PBMCs from the stem cell graft donor, collected from the stem cell graft. The receptors originated from a human donor who donated a stem cell graft to a child with aplastic anemia.

This rearrangement joins TRBV19 to TRBJ2-1, with TRBD2 identical over 13 bases. This CDR3 region has 17 residues. The V segment lost 9 bases and the J segment 4 bases; nucleotides outside the gene matches: 12. Germline CDR1 reads LNHDA; CDR2 reads SQIVND (reference sequence). CDR3 region: CASRTSGRADGYNEQFF. The CDR3 nucleotides read TGTGCCAGCCGGACTAGCGGGAGAGCAGATGGGTACAATGAGCAGTTCTTC. Full variable domain (remainder filled in from reference TRBV19 and TRBJ2-1): DGGITQSPKYLFRKEGQNVTLSCEQNLNHDAMYWYRQDPGQGLRLIYYSQIVNDFQKGDIAEGYSVSREKKESFPLTVTSAQKNPTAFYLCASRTSGRADGYNEQFFGPGTRLTVL.

The gene calls are TRBV12-3 or TRBV12-4 and TRBJ2-2; no firm D call. The V end was cut by 3 bases, the J end by 3 bases, with 11 bases between. The CDR3 runs to 15 residues. The CDR3 protein is CASSLASRDTGELFF. The DNA for the CDR3 is TGTGCCAGCAGTTTGGCCAGTAGAGACACCGGGGAGCTGTTTTTT.

The V call is TRBV4-3, the J call TRBJ2-3, with TRBD1 matching 9 bases. The germline gives CDR1 LGHNA, CDR2 YSLEER. V lost 4 bases to trimming and J lost 2 bases; unmatched junction nucleotides: 4. The CDR3 has 15 amino acids. Written as DNA, the CDR3 is TGCGCCAGCAGCCGTACAGGGGGCATCACAGATACGCAGTATTTT. This codes for CASSRTGGITDTQYF.

This chain uses TRBV12-3 or TRBV12-4 with TRBJ1-2; D may be TRBD1 (5 bases). The CDR3 runs to 14 residues. V lost 6 bases, J lost 5 bases, and 16 bases lay in between. CDR3: CASSATLGAYGYTF. In DNA, the CDR3 is TGTGCCAGCAGCGCGACACTTGGGGCTTATGGCTACACCTTC.

This clonotype has a handful of counts. The chain carries TRBV12-3 or TRBV12-4 and TRBJ1-4; TRBD1 matches at 7 bases. This CDR3 comprises 15 residues. Trimming removed 7 bases from V and 4 bases from J; junction bases left unmatched: 9. In DNA form, the CDR3 reads TGTGCCAGCAACTTAGGGGGCAGAAATAATGAAAAACTGTTTTTT. This sequence encodes CASNLGGRNNEKLFF.

CDR3 sequence (DNA): TGTGCCAGCAGCGTAGTCGCACAGGGGGCTGAAGCTTTCTTT. This encodes CASSVVAQGAEAFF. The chain employs TRBV9 and TRBJ1-1, with 8 nucleotides matching TRBD1. The CDR3 is made up of 14 amino acids. V lost 0 bases and J lost 6; bases outside the gene matches: 4. The V gene's germline CDR1 is SGDLS and CDR2 YYNGEE.

This clonotype has more than one count but fewer than ten. The chain employs TRBV12-3 or TRBV12-4 and TRBJ2-5, with 9 bases that match TRBD2. The length of the CDR3 is 18 residues. V was pared by 3 bases and J by 4 bases, with 15 bases of the junction left unmatched. Here the CDR3 reads CASSFRVSGRGGSETQYF. As DNA, the CDR3 is TGTGCCAGCAGTTTTCGGGTTAGCGGGAGAGGTGGTTCAGAGACCCAGTACTTC.

This chain uses TRBV11-3 with TRBJ2-7; D remains ambiguous. In germline, CDR1 is SGHNT, CDR2 YENEEA. CDR3 length: 13 amino acids. The germline V and J ends were trimmed by 2 bases and 2 bases, with 7 bases remaining between them. DNA for the CDR3: TGTGCCAGCAGCTTACACAGCCCCTACGAGCAGTACTTC. This translates into CASSLHSPYEQYF. Together with reference TRBV11-3 and TRBJ2-7, the CDR3 gives the full variable domain: EAGVVQSPRYKIIEKKQPVAFWCNPISGHNTLYWYLQNLGQGPELLIRYENEEAVDDSQLPKDRFSAERLKGVDSTLKIQPAELGDSAVYLCASSLHSPYEQYFGPGTRLTVT.

The chain recombines TRBV7-8 with TRBJ2-1; 8 bases are a match to TRBD2. The CDR3 is 12 residues long. Germline V gene lookup returns CDR1 SGHVS and CDR2 FQNEAQ. Trimming cost V 1 base and J 13 bases; bases outside gene matches: 3. CDR3 nucleotides: TGTGCCAGCAGCTTAGTGAGCGGGAGACAGTTCTTC. Protein sequence: CASSLVSGRQFF. The full variable domain, in which reference TRBV7-8 and TRBJ2-1 provide the parts outside the CDR3, is GAGVSQSPRYKVAKRGQDVALRCDPISGHVSLFWYQQALGQGPEFLTYFQNEAQLDKSGLPSDRFFAERPEGSVSTLKIQRTQQEDSAVYLCASSLVSGRQFFGPGTRLTVL.

The chain is built from TRBV18 and TRBJ1-1; D possibly corresponds to TRBD1 (5 bases). The CDR3 runs to 15 residues. Germline values: CDR1 KGHSH, CDR2 LQKENI. V lost 2 bases and J 3 bases, leaving 13 bases between the germline ends. The CDR3 region is CASSPLGGSDTEAFF. Written as DNA, the CDR3 is TGTGCCAGCTCACCATTGGGGGGATCCGACACTGAAGCTTTCTTT.

The V gene is TRBV19, the J gene TRBJ2-2; 8 bases line up with TRBD1. CDR3 length: 14 amino acids. Germline values: CDR1 LNHDA, CDR2 SQIVND (reference sequence). The CDR3 reads CSSRGQGAAGELFF. The CDR3 DNA reads as TGTTCGTCCAGGGGGCAGGGGGCCGCCGGGGAGCTGTTTTTT.